The 6 T cell receptor beta chains below all came from one sample that was sequenced in a study of blood T cell repertoires in COVID-19. The table came from immunoSEQ multiplex PCR; TCRdb's copy has only in-frame clones and leaves some out. The table records around 380,000 clones, about 89% of them present only once. Sequencing was done on a sample of PBMCs or T cells enriched from blood (not recorded which). These receptors were collected from a man younger than 40 who had recovered from COVID-19.

The rearrangement uses TRBV25-1 and TRBJ1-2, with D maybe TRBD1 (5 bases). There are 12 residues in the CDR3. V lost 4 bases and J 8 bases, leaving 11 bases between the germline ends. Germline CDR1 is MGHDK and CDR2 is SYGVNS. CDR3 amino acids: CASSVGGFGYTF. CDR3 nucleotide sequence: TGTGCCAGCAGTGTGGGGGGGTTCGGCTACACCTTC.

This sequence joins TRBV7-2 and TRBJ2-2; 9 nucleotides match TRBD1. There are 15 residues in the CDR3. Germline V lookup: CDR1 SGHTA, CDR2 FQGNSA. After removal of 3 bases from V and 7 bases from J, the junction contained 6 bases not matched to a gene. The CDR3 DNA sequence: TGTGCCAGCAGCTTGGTGGGACAGGGCATCGGGGAGCTGTTTTTT. Translation gives CASSLVGQGIGELFF.

The gene calls are TRBV6-2 or TRBV6-3 and TRBJ1-1; D not resolved. The V gene lost 6 bases and the J gene lost 0 bases, with 17 bases spanning the gap. Looked up from germline, CDR1 is MNHEY and CDR2 is SVGEGT. This CDR3 region has 16 residues. The CDR3 loop is CASSIPGQSMNTEAFF. The DNA of the CDR3 is TGTGCCAGCAGCATACCGGGTCAAAGTATGAACACTGAAGCTTTCTTT.

This clone showed up just a few times. The chain joins TRBV20-1 to TRBJ1-5; 9 nucleotides line up with TRBD1. J lost 5 bases, V lost 3 bases, and 2 bases had no gene match. The CDR3 is 13 residues long. Germline V gene data show CDR1 as DFQATT and CDR2 as SNEGSKA (reference sequence). The CDR3 loop is CSASGQGYQPQHF. The CDR3 DNA is TGCAGTGCTAGTGGACAGGGGTATCAGCCCCAGCATTTT.

V usage is TRBV9 and J usage is TRBJ2-1; D not resolved. Trimming removed 4 bases from V and 7 bases from J, with 18 bases in between. The CDR3 consists of 15 residues. Germline V gene data show CDR1 as SGDLS and CDR2 as YYNGEE. The CDR3: CASSPQSQTWNEQFF. The CDR3 coding sequence is TGTGCCAGCAGCCCCCAATCCCAGACTTGGAATGAGCAGTTCTTC.

The rearrangement uses TRBV6-1 and TRBJ1-5, with D uncertain. Trimming took 0 bases from V and 0 from J, leaving 9 bases between them. The CDR3 is made up of 16 amino acids. The germline V gene has CDR1 MNHNS and CDR2 SASEGT. The CDR3 region is CASSEARVTSNQPQHF. The CDR3, as DNA: TGTGCCAGCAGTGAAGCACGCGTTACTAGCAATCAGCCCCAGCATTTT.